This TCR beta chain was captured in a study of blood T cell repertoires in COVID-19. About the study: Acute-phase and convalescent COVID-19 samples originated in the United States, Italy and Spain. From T cells, B-cell-depleted T cells, or PBMCs came the material, which was cDNA or gDNA.

While infection was still active, Seattle patients were enrolled and then followed longitudinally. Profiling relied on immunoSEQ multiplex PCR, and the TCRdb table lists in-frame clones only, not all of them. Of under 50,000 clones in the sample, approximately 95% are singletons; the top ten hold roughly 1%. There are 15 residues in the CDR3. The germline gives CDR1 SGHVS, CDR2 FNYEAQ. The V gene end was trimmed by 3 bases and the J gene end by 8 bases; junction bases not matched to a gene: 9. The V gene is TRBV7-6, the J gene TRBJ2-1; 8 bases map to TRBD2. Input material: peripheral blood. The TCR sequence derives from a man aged 60-69 years with COVID-19, enrolled during active disease. The CDR3 sequence is CASSLAGTSLDEQFF. The CDR3 bases are TGTGCCAGCAGCTTGGCCGGGACTAGTTTGGATGAGCAGTTCTTC.